Each of the 2 T cell receptor beta chains below was sequenced from the same sample in a study of human T cells and chemical hapten exposure. Via MiXCR, TCRdb re-called the RACE reads, giving one row per CDR3 protein. The sample has roughly 260,000 distinct CDR3 sequences; around 9.3% are singletons. Time point denoted: pre-sensitization, week 0. Treatment noted: therapeutic diphenylcyclopropenone sensitization with weekly scalp DPC. The source material was whole blood, sampled in connection with sensitization to the hapten diphenylcyclopropenone (DPC). The source of these receptors is a woman between 40 and 50 years old with alopecia areata. Some clones in this sample may be carry-over from other donors' samples.

This clonotype was seen many times. The chain recombines TRBV7-9 with TRBJ1-2; perhaps TRBD1 as D (6 bases). V lost 3 bases, J lost 3 bases, and 14 bases lay in between. Germline V CDR1 and CDR2: SEHNR, FQNEAQ (reference sequence). This CDR3 comprises 15 residues. Written as DNA, the CDR3 is TGTGCCAGCAGCTTGTGGACAGACCGAGACTATGGCTACACCTTC. It translates to CASSLWTDRDYGYTF. The variable domain in full, completed from reference TRBV7-9 and TRBJ1-2, reads DTGVSQNPRHKITKRGQNVTFRCDPISEHNRLYWYRQTLGQGPEFLTYFQNEAQLEKSRLLSDRFSAERPKGSFSTLEIQRTEQGDSAMYLCASSLWTDRDYGYTFGSGTRLTVV.

DNA of the CDR3: TGTGCCAGCAGATGGACATCCGTGAACACTGAAGCTTTCTTT. This translates into CASRWTSVNTEAFF. The V and J genes are TRBV12-3 or TRBV12-4 and TRBJ1-1; D possibly corresponds to TRBD1 (5 bases). This CDR3 has 14 amino acids. Trimming shortened V by 6 bases and J by 0 bases, and 11 bases separated the two germline ends.